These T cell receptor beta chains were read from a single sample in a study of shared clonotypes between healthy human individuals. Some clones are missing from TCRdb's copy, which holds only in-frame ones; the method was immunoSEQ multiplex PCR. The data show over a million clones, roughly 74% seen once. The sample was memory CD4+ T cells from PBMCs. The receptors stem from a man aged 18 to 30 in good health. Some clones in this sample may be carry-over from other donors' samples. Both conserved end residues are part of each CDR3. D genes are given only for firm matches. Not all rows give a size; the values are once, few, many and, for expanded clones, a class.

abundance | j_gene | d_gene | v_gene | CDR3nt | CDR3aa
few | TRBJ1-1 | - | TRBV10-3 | TGTGCCATCAGTGATGGGGACCCTCGGGCCACTGAAGCTTTCTTT | CAISDGDPRATEAFF
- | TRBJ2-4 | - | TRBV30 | TGTGCCCTGGAGGGGATAGCCAAAAACATTCAGTACTTC | CALEGIAKNIQYF
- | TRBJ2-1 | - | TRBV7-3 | TGTGCCAGCAGCTATCGGCTAAATGAGCAGTTCTTC | CASSYRLNEQFF
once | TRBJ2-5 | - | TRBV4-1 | TGCGCCAGCAGCCAAGATGGGGTAGGGACCCAGTACTTC | CASSQDGVGTQYF
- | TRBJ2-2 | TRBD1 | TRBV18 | TGTGCCAGCTCAACGGACAGGGCAGGCACCGGGGAGCTGTTTTTT | CASSTDRAGTGELFF
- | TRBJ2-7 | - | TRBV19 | TGTGCCAGTAGTAAAGGGACGCTTAGGCACGAGCAGTACTTC | CASSKGTLRHEQYF
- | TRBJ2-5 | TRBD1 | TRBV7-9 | TGTGCCAGCAGCTTCTGGGACAGACAAGAGACCCAGTACTTC | CASSFWDRQETQYF
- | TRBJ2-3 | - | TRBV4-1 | TGCGCCAGCAGCCGAGTCGAACTAGATTATACGCAGTATTTT | CASSRVELDYTQYF
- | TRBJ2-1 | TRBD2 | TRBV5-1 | TGCGCCAGCAGCTTGGCGACTAGCGGGATACATGAGCAGTTCTTC | CASSLATSGIHEQFF
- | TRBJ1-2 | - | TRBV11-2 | TGTGCCAGCAGCTTAAGCGAGACAGCGTCTAAAACCTTC | CASSLSETASKTF
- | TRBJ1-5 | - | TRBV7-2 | TGTGCCAGCAGCTTAGATGACAGCCCATATAGCAATCAGCCCCAGCATTTT | CASSLDDSPYSNQPQHF
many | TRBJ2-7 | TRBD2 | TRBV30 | TGTGCCCTGCTCGGTGGGCGGCACGTACTAGCGGGAGGCAGCGAGCAGTACTTC | CALLGGRHVLAGGSEQYF
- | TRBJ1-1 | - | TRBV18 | TGTGCCAGCTCACTACTGGGGCAGGTTGAAGCTTTCTTT | CASSLLGQVEAFF
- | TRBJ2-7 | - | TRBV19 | TGTGCCAGTACCCAGTGGGGCAGCAGCGGCGGCGAGCAGTACTTC | CASTQWGSSGGEQYF
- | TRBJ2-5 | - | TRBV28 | TGTGCCAGCAGTCAAGGGGGGGGCGAGACCCAGTACTTC | CASSQGGGETQYF
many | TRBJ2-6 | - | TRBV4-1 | TGCGCCAGCAGCCAAGACCGATTGGGGGGTAGGTCCGGGGCCAACGTCCTGACTTTC | CASSQDRLGGRSGANVLTF
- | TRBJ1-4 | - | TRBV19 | TGTGCCAGTAGTATAGTCGGACTGCCAAATGAAAAACTGTTTTTT | CASSIVGLPNEKLFF
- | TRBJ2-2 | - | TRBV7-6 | TGTGCCAGCAGCCGAACTACCGGGGAGCTGTTTTTT | CASSRTTGELFF
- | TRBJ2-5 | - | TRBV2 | TGTGCCAGCATCGCACAGGGTTCCCCTCAAGAGACCCAGTACTTC | CASIAQGSPQETQYF
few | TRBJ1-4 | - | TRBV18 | TGTGCCAGCTCACCACTGCTAGGACAGCGCAATGAAAAACTGTTTTTT | CASSPLLGQRNEKLFF
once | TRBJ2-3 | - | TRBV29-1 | TGCAGCGTTGTGGCTGATACGCAGTATTTT | CSVVADTQYF
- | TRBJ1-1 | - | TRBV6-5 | TGTGCCACCCTAGTCGCGGGAACTGCTGAAGCTTTCTTT | CATLVAGTAEAFF
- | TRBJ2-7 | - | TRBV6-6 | TGTGCCAGCATGGACAGGGAGGGCCACGAGCAGTACTTC | CASMDREGHEQYF
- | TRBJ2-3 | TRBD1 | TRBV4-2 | TGTGCCAGCAGCCAAGGACAGGGACGAGACACAGATACGCAGTATTTT | CASSQGQGRDTDTQYF
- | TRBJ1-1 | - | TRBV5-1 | TGCGCCAGCAGCTTGGGGTGGACGGAGAACACTGAAGCTTTCTTT | CASSLGWTENTEAFF
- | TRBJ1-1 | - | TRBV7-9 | TGTGCCAGCAGCCGCCCGGCGCAAGGCACTGAAGCTTTCTTT | CASSRPAQGTEAFF
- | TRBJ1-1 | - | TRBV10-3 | TGTGCCATCAGTGGACAGGCCCTGAACACTGAAGCTTTCTTT | CAISGQALNTEAFF
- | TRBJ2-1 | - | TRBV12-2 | TGTGCAAGTCGCTTAGTGGGGCTATGCAGGGACAATGAGCAGTTCTTC | CASRLVGLCRDNEQFF
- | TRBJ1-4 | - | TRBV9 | TGTGCCAGCAGCGCCGCCGGGTCGAGGCTAAATGAAAAACTGTTTTTT | CASSAAGSRLNEKLFF
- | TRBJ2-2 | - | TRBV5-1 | TGCGCCAGCAGCATGAACACCGGGGAGCTGTTTTTT | CASSMNTGELFF
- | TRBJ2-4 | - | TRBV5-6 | TGTGCCAGCAGCCAAGACAGGGCCAAAAACATTCAGTACTTC | CASSQDRAKNIQYF
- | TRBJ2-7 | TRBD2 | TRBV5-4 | TGTGCCAGCAGCCTTCCGGGACTAGGGATACCCTACGAGCAGTACTTC | CASSLPGLGIPYEQYF
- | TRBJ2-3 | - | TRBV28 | TGTGCCAGCAGTTTACGATTTACTAGCACAGATACGCAGTATTTT | CASSLRFTSTDTQYF
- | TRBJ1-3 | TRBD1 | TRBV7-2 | TGTGCCAGCAGCTACCGCTCCTCACAGGGGACCTCTGGAAACACCATATATTTT | CASSYRSSQGTSGNTIYF
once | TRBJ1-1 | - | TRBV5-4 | TGTGCCAGCAACAGGGACCTCATGAACACTGAAGCTTTCTTT | CASNRDLMNTEAFF
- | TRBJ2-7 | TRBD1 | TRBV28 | TGTGCCAGCAGTTTATCAGGGGGCGGTAGCTACGAGCAGTACTTC | CASSLSGGGSYEQYF
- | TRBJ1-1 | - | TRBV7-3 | TGTGCCAGCAGCTTAACTGGATCAAAGGGAGCTAACACTGAAGCTTTCTTT | CASSLTGSKGANTEAFF
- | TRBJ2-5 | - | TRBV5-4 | TGTGCCAGCAGCTCCTTGCCCAGCCAAGAGACCCAGTACTTC | CASSSLPSQETQYF
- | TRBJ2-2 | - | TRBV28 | TGTGCCAGCTCGTCCAGGAACACCGGGGAGCTGTTTTTT | CASSSRNTGELFF
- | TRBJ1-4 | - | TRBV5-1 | TGCGCCAGCAGTCCGACCGGGACCGACTGGCAGGGGCTGTTTTTT | CASSPTGTDWQGLFF
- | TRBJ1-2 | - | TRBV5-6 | TGTGCCAGCAGCTTATATTCGGGGGTTAACTATGGCTACACCTTC | CASSLYSGVNYGYTF
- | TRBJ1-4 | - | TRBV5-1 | TGCGCCAGCAGCCCAGTGGGGGCGCCAGGGACTAATGAAAAACTGTTTTTT | CASSPVGAPGTNEKLFF
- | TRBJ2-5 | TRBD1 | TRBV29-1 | TGCAGCGTTGGGGACAGGGGTCGCTTCCAAGAGACCCAGTACTTC | CSVGDRGRFQETQYF
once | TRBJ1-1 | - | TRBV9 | TGTGCCAGCAGCCCGCAGGGAGGGCGGAACACTGAAGCTTTCTTT | CASSPQGGRNTEAFF
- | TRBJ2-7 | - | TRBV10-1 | TGCGCCAGCACCCAGGGGCCCGGGGCCTACGAGCAGTACTTC | CASTQGPGAYEQYF
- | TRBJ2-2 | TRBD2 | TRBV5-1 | TGCGCCAGCAGACTAGCGGGAGGGCACGGGGAGCTGTTTTTT | CASRLAGGHGELFF
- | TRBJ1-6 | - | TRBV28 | TGTGCCAGCACGCCGTGGCAGGGTCGGTCACCCCTCCACTTT | CASTPWQGRSPLHF
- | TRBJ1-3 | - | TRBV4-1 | TGCGCCAGCAGCCAAGATATGGCAGGAAGCCCCATATATTTT | CASSQDMAGSPIYF
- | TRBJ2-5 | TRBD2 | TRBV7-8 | TGTGCCAGCAGCCCCCAGCGGGAGGGGGGAGAGACCCAGTACTTC | CASSPQREGGETQYF
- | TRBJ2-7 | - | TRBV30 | TGTGCCTGGAGTAATCAGGGCCTCGAGCAGTACTTC | CAWSNQGLEQYF
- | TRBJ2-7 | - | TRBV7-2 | TGTGCCAGCAGCTTACCCTCCAGGATGAGCGAGCAGTACTTC | CASSLPSRMSEQYF
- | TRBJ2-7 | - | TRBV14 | TGTGCCAGCAGCCAAGAACCAGGGGCCTACGAGCAGTACTTC | CASSQEPGAYEQYF
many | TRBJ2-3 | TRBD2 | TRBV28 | TGTGCCAGCAGCCCGGCAGGGCTAGCGGGCAGCACAGATACGCAGTATTTT | CASSPAGLAGSTDTQYF
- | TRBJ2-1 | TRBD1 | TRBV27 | TGTGCCAGCAGTTCGTTGGGACAGGGACCGGTAGCGCCGTTCTTC | CASSSLGQGPVAPFF
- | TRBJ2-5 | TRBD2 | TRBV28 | TGTGCCACCGTCGGTCAAAGGAGCGGGAGGGCCACCCAGTACTTC | CATVGQRSGRATQYF